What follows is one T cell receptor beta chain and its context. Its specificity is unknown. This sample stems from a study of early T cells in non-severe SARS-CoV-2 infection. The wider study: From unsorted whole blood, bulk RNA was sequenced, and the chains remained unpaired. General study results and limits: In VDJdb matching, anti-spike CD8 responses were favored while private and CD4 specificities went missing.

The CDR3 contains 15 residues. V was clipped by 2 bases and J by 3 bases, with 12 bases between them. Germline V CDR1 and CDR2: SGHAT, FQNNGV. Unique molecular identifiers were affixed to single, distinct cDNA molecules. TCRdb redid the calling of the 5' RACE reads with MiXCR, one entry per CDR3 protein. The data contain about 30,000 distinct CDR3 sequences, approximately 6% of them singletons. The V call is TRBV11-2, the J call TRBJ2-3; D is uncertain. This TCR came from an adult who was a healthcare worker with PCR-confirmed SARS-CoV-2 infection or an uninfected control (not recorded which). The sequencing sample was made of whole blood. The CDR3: CASSLTAPATDTQYF. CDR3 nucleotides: TGTGCCAGCAGCTTAACGGCCCCGGCGACAGATACGCAGTATTTT.